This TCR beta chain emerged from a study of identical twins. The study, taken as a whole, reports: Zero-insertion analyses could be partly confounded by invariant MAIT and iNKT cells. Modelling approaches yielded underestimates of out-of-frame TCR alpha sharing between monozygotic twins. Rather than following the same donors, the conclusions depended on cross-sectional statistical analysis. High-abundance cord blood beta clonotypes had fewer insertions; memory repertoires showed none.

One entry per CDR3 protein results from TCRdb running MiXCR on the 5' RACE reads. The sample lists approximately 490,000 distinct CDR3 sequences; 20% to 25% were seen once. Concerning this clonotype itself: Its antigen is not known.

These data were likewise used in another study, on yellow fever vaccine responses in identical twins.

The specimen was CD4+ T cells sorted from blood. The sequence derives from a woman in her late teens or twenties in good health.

CDR3 sequence (DNA): TGCGCCAGCAGCCCCGGCGACGGGAGGGCCTACGAGCAGTACTTC. Its protein is CASSPGDGRAYEQYF. The genes are TRBV5-1 and TRBJ2-7; 8 bases map to TRBD2. The CDR3 loop spans 15 amino acids. J gave up 2 bases and V 4 bases, and 8 bases lay outside the gene matches. Looked up from germline, CDR1 is SGHRS and CDR2 is YFSETQ.